These 16 T cell receptor beta chains originate from one sample sequenced in a study of cytomegalovirus exposure and HLA in healthy donors (dated by TCRdb to 2015 to 2018). The method was the immunoSEQ multiplex PCR assay. The table comes from immuneACCESS by way of TCRdb, which keeps in-frame sequences with V and J called. Part of the clones is missing from these tables; in studies checked, under half for an unresolved V gene and the rest for unknown reasons. Within this sample are about 98,000 clones, with approximately 90% of them counted one time only. The top ten constitute more than 3% of the sample. The specimen sequenced was PBMCs. The receptors originated from a young woman in good health and CMV-seronegative.

This chain connects TRBV7-3 to TRBJ2-1; 14 bases map to TRBD2. Germline V gene lookup returns CDR1 SGHTA and CDR2 FQGTGA. The CDR3 is 16 residues long. With V trimmed by 1 base and J by 10 bases, 6 bases remained unmatched. The CDR3 nucleotides are TGTGCCAGCAGCTTAATGGGGACTAGCGGGGGAAGGGAGCAGTTCTTC. It translates to CASSLMGTSGGREQFF.

The chain recombines TRBV7-3 with TRBJ1-1, with D perhaps matching TRBD1 (6 bases). Germline assignment: CDR1 SGHTA and CDR2 FQGTGA. The CDR3 length is 13 residues. Trimming left V 3 bases short and J 5 bases short, with 10 bases between. The CDR3 protein is CASSFRQETEAFF. The CDR3, as DNA: TGTGCCAGCAGCTTCAGACAGGAAACTGAAGCTTTCTTT.

This chain connects TRBV6-5 to TRBJ2-7; 7 bases match TRBD2. The CDR3 contains 13 residues. CDR1 and CDR2 from the germline V gene are MNHEY and SVGAGI. V was clipped by 2 bases and J by 7 bases; unmatched bases: 5. CDR3 region: CASSYRTSEEQYF. In DNA form, the CDR3 reads TGTGCCAGCAGTTACAGGACTAGTGAAGAGCAGTACTTC.

This sequence joins TRBV29-1 and TRBJ1-1; TRBD1 matches at 7 bases. The CDR3 runs 13 residues. V lost 5 bases and J lost 2; bases outside the gene matches: 5. The germline V gene has CDR1 SQVTM and CDR2 ANQGSEA. The CDR3 reads CSVSEGANTEAFF. The CDR3, as DNA: TGCAGCGTTTCAGAGGGGGCCAACACTGAAGCTTTCTTT.

CDR3 bases: TGCGCCAGCAGCTTGGTTGGTGGCCGTGAAGCTTTCTTT. It yields the protein CASSLVGGREAFF. The chain joins TRBV5-1 to TRBJ1-1, with no clear D. The germline V gene encodes CDR1 SGHRS and CDR2 YFSETQ. Trimming left V 0 bases short and J 7 bases short, with 10 bases between. The CDR3 contains 13 residues.

The rearrangement links TRBV28 to TRBJ1-4, with 7 nucleotides matching TRBD1. V was pared by 4 bases and J by 4 bases, with 3 bases of the junction left unmatched. CDR1 is MDHEN and CDR2 is SYDVKM in the germline V gene. The CDR3 is 14 residues long. CDR3 bases: TGTGCCAGCAGTTCGGGACAGTTTAATGAAAAACTGTTTTTT. Encoded protein: CASSSGQFNEKLFF.

The V and J genes are TRBV28 and TRBJ1-2; D gene ambiguous. The CDR3 runs 14 residues. The germline gives CDR1 MDHEN, CDR2 SYDVKM. Trimming took 7 bases from V and 7 from J, leaving 19 bases between them. The CDR3 nucleotides read TGTGCCAGCACCACTCCTCGGGGATTGGGTGGCTACACCTTC. Protein product: CASTTPRGLGGYTF.

V usage is TRBV5-1 and J usage is TRBJ2-7; 7 positions match TRBD1. Trimming removed 4 bases from V and 6 bases from J; junction bases left unmatched: 7. The germline CDR1 and CDR2 sequences are SGHRS and YFSETQ. The CDR3 loop spans 13 amino acids. In DNA form, the CDR3 reads TGCGCCAGCAGCCATAACCGGGACAGCGAGCAGTACTTC. Protein: CASSHNRDSEQYF.

This chain's CDR3 is CASGKYGQRDSPLHF. DNA for the CDR3: TGTGCTAGTGGCAAATACGGACAGCGAGATTCACCCCTCCACTTT. This chain connects TRBV12-5 to TRBJ1-6; D may be TRBD1 (6 bases). Germline loops: CDR1 LGHNT, CDR2 FRNRAP. The CDR3 length is 15 residues. V lost 6 bases and J lost 8, with 17 bases in between.

This clone was counted only a few times. The chain joins TRBV2 to TRBJ1-1; D may be TRBD1 (6 bases). This CDR3 spans 14 amino acids. The V end lost 2 bases, the J end lost 4 bases, and 11 bases lay between the germline ends. Per the germline V gene, CDR1 is SNHLY and CDR2 is FYNNEI. The CDR3 DNA follows: TGTGCCAGCAGTGAACAGGGGCCGAGCACTGAAGCTTTCTTT. Its translation is CASSEQGPSTEAFF.

V and J are TRBV28 and TRBJ2-7; tentative D call: TRBD1 (5 bases). Deletions cut 7 bases from V and 1 base from J, with 8 bases between. The length of the CDR3 is 12 residues. Germline loops: CDR1 MDHEN, CDR2 SYDVKM. The CDR3 DNA reads TGTGCCAGCACCAGGGCGTCCTACGAGCAGTACTTC. It specifies CASTRASYEQYF.

CDR3 amino acids: CASSTTKISGTEAFF. In DNA form, the CDR3 reads TGTGCCAGCAGCACGACGAAGATTTCGGGCACTGAAGCTTTCTTT. This chain links TRBV7-9 with TRBJ1-1, with D unresolved. Per the germline V gene, CDR1 is SEHNR and CDR2 is FQNEAQ (reference sequence). CDR3 size: 15 residues. The ends were cut back, 5 bases at V and 4 bases at J, with 17 bases in the middle.

The rearrangement joins TRBV6-4 to TRBJ1-1; D is possibly TRBD1 (6 bases). Germline V gene lookup returns CDR1 MRHNA and CDR2 SNTAGT. CDR3 size: 13 residues. Trimming took 10 bases from V and 6 from J, leaving 18 bases between them. In nucleotides, the CDR3 is TGTGCCACCATAGGAGGACAGACACCTGAAGCTTTCTTT. Translation: CATIGGQTPEAFF.

The chain couples TRBV5-1 to TRBJ1-1; no clear D gene. From germline, CDR1 is SGHRS and CDR2 YFSETQ. The V end was cut by 2 bases, the J end by 1 base, with 12 bases between. CDR3 length equals 15 residues. This CDR3 reads CASSFGVGENTEAFF. The CDR3 DNA reads TGCGCCAGCAGCTTCGGCGTGGGAGAGAACACTGAAGCTTTCTTT.

The rearrangement links TRBV9 to TRBJ2-1, with 12 bases lining up with TRBD2. Germline loops: CDR1 SGDLS, CDR2 YYNGEE. The ends lost 4 bases at V and 1 base at J; junction bases unmatched: 6. CDR3 size: 17 residues. This chain's CDR3 is CASSPWTSGASYNEQFF. CDR3 nucleotide sequence: TGTGCCAGCAGCCCTTGGACTAGCGGGGCGTCCTACAATGAGCAGTTCTTC.

The chain employs TRBV29-1 and TRBJ2-1; 8 nucleotides agree with TRBD1. The CDR3 contains 16 residues. Germline V CDR1 and CDR2: SQVTM, ANQGSEA. The J segment lost 4 bases and the V segment lost 5 bases, leaving 13 bases of the junction unmatched. CDR3 loop: CSVLSLAGQVYNEQFF. As DNA, the CDR3 is TGCAGCGTTCTATCGTTGGCGGGACAGGTATACAATGAGCAGTTCTTC.